One and the same sample provided the 4 T cell receptor beta chains below, sequenced in a study of metastatic and nonmetastatic thyroid tumors. No patient had received any treatment before thyroid surgery. Through MiXCR, TCRdb re-clonotyped the PCR reads. The sample holds about 59,000 clones, roughly 15% seen once. The specimen was blood. These receptor sequences come from a male donor with papillary thyroid cancer or a benign thyroid nodule (not recorded which). Some clones in this sample may be carry-over from other donors' samples.

The sample holds many counts of this clone. The genes are TRBV10-3 and TRBJ2-3; D is possibly TRBD2 (6 bases). V lost 4 bases and J 0 bases, leaving 8 bases between the germline ends. Germline CDR1 is ENHRY and CDR2 is SYGVKD. This CDR3 has 14 amino acids. The CDR3 nucleotides are TGTGCCATCAGTGTCGGGGGAAGCACAGATACGCAGTATTTT. It yields the protein CAISVGGSTDTQYF.

This clone was found many times. This chain uses TRBV6-1 with TRBJ1-1; D remains unclear. Between the trimmed V and J ends, which lost 5 bases and 1 base, there was a span of 8 bases. The CDR3 has 13 residues. Germline loops: CDR1 MNHNS, CDR2 SASEGT. The CDR3 DNA reads TGTGCCAGCAGTCCCCACTCGAACACTGAAGCTTTCTTT. It codes for CASSPHSNTEAFF.

This clone was counted many times. The rearrangement joins TRBV19 to TRBJ2-6, with a tentative D call TRBD1 (6 bases). V dropped 9 bases and J dropped 0 bases, with 9 bases sitting between them. The CDR3 is 14 residues long. Germline CDR1 and CDR2: LNHDA and SQIVND (reference sequence). The CDR3 spells CASTGLSGANVLTF. DNA for the CDR3: TGTGCCAGCACAGGGCTCTCTGGGGCCAACGTCCTGACTTTC. Filled out from reference TRBV19 and TRBJ2-6, the complete variable domain reads DGGITQSPKYLFRKEGQNVTLSCEQNLNHDAMYWYRQDPGQGLRLIYYSQIVNDFQKGDIAEGYSVSREKKESFPLTVTSAQKNPTAFYLCASTGLSGANVLTFGAGSRLTVL.

This clone was picked up many times. The chain recombines TRBV6-4 with TRBJ1-1; D not certain. Trimming pared 3 bases from V and 1 base from J, leaving 6 bases between. Germline CDR1 reads MRHNA; CDR2 reads SNTAGT. The CDR3 sequence is 13 residues long. CDR3 nucleotide sequence: TGTGCCAGCAGTGAGAGTTCGAACACTGAAGCTTTCTTT. Amino acids: CASSESSNTEAFF.